This T cell receptor (beta chain) comes out of a study of T cells in Graves' hyperthyroidism and ophthalmopathy. This clonotype has ten or more counts. This CDR3 region has 16 residues. V dropped 4 bases and J dropped 2; count of bases not matched to a gene: 13. From germline, CDR1 is GTSNPN and CDR2 SVGIG (reference sequence). Amplification of TCR beta CDR3 regions used RNA as the template. With the HTBI primer set, the TCR CDR3 went through a first round of RT-PCR. TCRdb reprocessed the multiplex PCR reads with MiXCR, giving one entry per CDR3 protein. The sample carries approximately 380,000 distinct CDR3 sequences, over 12% recorded once. Among ophthalmopathy patients, the Clinical Activity Score reached at least 3, the NOSPECS grade reached at least 4, and duration remained under 3 months.

The chain has TRBV30 and TRBJ2-7; 8 nucleotides align to TRBD2. The sequence was collected from a man between 45 and 60 years old with Graves' ophthalmopathy. Sequences were obtained from blood. CDR3 in amino acids: CAWTSGASGRTYEQYF. Here the CDR3 DNA reads TGTGCCTGGACCAGTGGGGCTAGCGGGCGAACCTACGAGCAGTACTTC.